The 14 T cell receptor beta chains listed next were all sequenced from one sample in a study of blood T cell repertoires in COVID-19. Repertoires were generated with immunoSEQ multiplex PCR, while TCRdb's copy carries only in-frame clones and drops some. Among a few hundred thousand clones listed, roughly 84% were seen once. Specimen: PBMCs or T cells enriched from blood (not recorded which). The receptor source for this set is a woman aged 25 to 45 who had recovered from COVID-19.

The chain has TRBV28 and TRBJ2-6; D gene unclear. The CDR3 has 15 amino acids. Trimming stripped 7 bases from V and 0 bases from J, with 10 bases between. The germline V gene encodes CDR1 MDHEN and CDR2 SYDVKM. The CDR3 is CASTRPPSGANVLTF. DNA for the CDR3: TGTGCCAGCACGAGGCCACCCTCTGGGGCCAACGTCCTGACTTTC.

In this sample, this clone turned up once. The V and J genes are TRBV18 and TRBJ2-5; 10 nucleotides line up with TRBD1. Germline V lookup: CDR1 KGHSH, CDR2 LQKENI. V lost 4 bases, J lost 3 bases, and 5 bases stayed unmatched. The CDR3 consists of 15 residues. CDR3 nucleotide sequence: TGTGCCAGCTCACAGCGGACAGGGGGAAAAGAGACCCAGTACTTC. Encoded protein: CASSQRTGGKETQYF.

The rearrangement links TRBV2 to TRBJ2-3, with TRBD2 as a possible D gene (5 bases). V was clipped by 7 bases and J by 4 bases, with 18 bases between them. Germline CDR1 reads SNHLY; CDR2 reads FYNNEI. There are 15 residues in the CDR3. CDR3 bases: TGTGCCAGCAAAGAGTCGGGAATCGGTCCAGATACGCAGTATTTT. This encodes CASKESGIGPDTQYF.

This clone was seen only once. Other DNA variants within this sample encode the same CDR3. This chain uses TRBV12-3 or TRBV12-4 with TRBJ2-3; no clear D gene. V was trimmed by 3 bases and J by 1 base, leaving 5 bases between them. The CDR3 length is 13 residues. The CDR3 region has the DNA TGTGCCAGCAGTTTGCCAGGCACAGATACGCAGTATTTT. It is translated as CASSLPGTDTQYF.

This chain links TRBV6-5 with TRBJ1-1; 9 positions match TRBD1. V trimming: 7 bases; J trimming: 0 bases; junction bases outside the gene matches: 6. Germline lookup yields CDR1 MNHEY and CDR2 SVGAGI. This CDR3 comprises 15 residues. The CDR3 is CASKRQGVMNTEAFF. The CDR3 DNA is TGTGCCAGCAAAAGACAGGGGGTTATGAACACTGAAGCTTTCTTT.

CDR3 protein: CASSQVGESSGNTIYF. The CDR3 DNA reads TGCGCCAGCAGCCAAGTCGGGGAGAGCTCTGGAAACACCATATATTTT. The chain couples TRBV4-1 to TRBJ1-3; D gene ambiguous. The germline CDR1 and CDR2 sequences are MGHRA and YSYEKL. V was cut by 1 base and J by 0 bases, with 10 bases left in between. This CDR3 has 16 residues.

The chain couples TRBV2 to TRBJ2-7, with 8 nucleotides matching TRBD1. The length of the CDR3 is 16 residues. V was pared by 6 bases and J by 4 bases, with 14 bases of the junction left unmatched. CDR1 is SNHLY and CDR2 is FYNNEI in the germline V gene. The CDR3 loop is CASREQTSGGGYEQYF. The CDR3, as DNA: TGTGCCAGCAGGGAGCAAACTTCAGGGGGCGGTTACGAGCAGTACTTC. Drawing the rest from reference TRBV2 and TRBJ2-7, the complete variable domain is EPEVTQTPSHQVTQMGQEVILRCVPISNHLYFYWYRQILGQKVEFLVSFYNNEISEKSEIFDDQFSVERPDGSNFTLKIRSTKLEDSAMYFCASREQTSGGGYEQYFGPGTRLTVT.

The chain uses TRBV3-1 (or the pseudogene TRBV3-2) and TRBJ1-5, with 7 bases that match TRBD1. In germline, CDR1 is LGHDT, CDR2 YNNKEL (reference sequence). V shed 0 bases and J 4 bases; nucleotides not matched to a gene: 6. The length of the CDR3 is 16 residues. Here the CDR3 DNA reads TGTGCCAGCAGCCAAGAACGGAAGACAGGGAATCAGCCCCAGCATTTT. Amino acids: CASSQERKTGNQPQHF.

This sequence joins TRBV24-1 and TRBJ2-1; TRBD2 aligns across 7 bases. V shed 4 bases, J shed 6 bases, and the junction held 14 bases outside the gene matches. The length of the CDR3 is 17 residues. In germline, CDR1 is KGHDR, CDR2 SFDVKD. CDR3 nucleotide sequence: TGTGCCACCAGTGACTCCCGGGGCCAGTCTAGCGGCAATGAGCAGTTCTTC. It specifies CATSDSRGQSSGNEQFF.

This chain joins TRBV19 and TRBJ2-5; TRBD1 agrees at 10 bases. The CDR3 is 15 amino acids. The germline V gene has CDR1 LNHDA and CDR2 SQIVND (reference sequence). Germline trimming cut 6 bases from V and 4 bases from J; bases unmatched to any gene: 8. CDR3 residues: CASSDRGRVSETQYF. Here the CDR3 DNA reads TGTGCCAGTAGCGACAGGGGGCGAGTGTCAGAGACCCAGTACTTC. Filled out from reference TRBV19 and TRBJ2-5, the complete variable domain reads DGGITQSPKYLFRKEGQNVTLSCEQNLNHDAMYWYRQDPGQGLRLIYYSQIVNDFQKGDIAEGYSVSREKKESFPLTVTSAQKNPTAFYLCASSDRGRVSETQYFGPGTRLLVL.

In this sample, this clone turned up once. This rearrangement joins TRBV7-9 to TRBJ2-3; 12 nucleotides align to TRBD2. CDR1 and CDR2 (germline): SEHNR, FQNEAQ (reference sequence). Losses at the gene ends were 5 bases for V and 2 bases for J; bases not matched to a gene: 5. The CDR3 runs 16 residues. The CDR3 here is CASSPGLAGTTDTQYF. The CDR3 DNA sequence: TGTGCCAGCAGCCCTGGACTAGCGGGGACCACAGATACGCAGTATTTT.

The chain has TRBV6-5 and TRBJ1-3, with 8 nucleotides matching TRBD1. This CDR3 region has 14 residues. The V segment lost 7 bases and the J segment 2 bases; nucleotides outside the gene matches: 4. Germline V gene sequence: CDR1 MNHEY, CDR2 SVGAGI. The CDR3 nucleotides read TGTGCCAGCATGGGGACAGGAGCTGGAAACACCATATATTTT. This codes for CASMGTGAGNTIYF.

The chain joins TRBV30 to TRBJ1-2, with D maybe TRBD1 (6 bases). This CDR3 has 17 residues. CDR1 is GTSNPN and CDR2 is SVGIG in the germline V gene (reference sequence). The V end lost 3 bases, the J end lost 2 bases, and 22 bases lay between the germline ends. The CDR3 DNA follows: TGTGCCTGGAGAGGAAGGGGAGACAGGCTACTCAACTATGGCTACACCTTC. Protein sequence: CAWRGRGDRLLNYGYTF.

The V call is TRBV3-1 (or the pseudogene TRBV3-2), the J call TRBJ2-6; the D gene is possibly TRBD2 (6 bases). Deletions cut 5 bases from V and 1 base from J, with 12 bases between. The CDR3 contains 16 residues. Germline loops: CDR1 LGHDT, CDR2 YNNKEL (reference sequence). The CDR3 here is CASSDLAGSGANVLTF. CDR3 nucleotides: TGTGCCAGCAGCGACCTCGCGGGGTCTGGGGCCAACGTCCTGACTTTC.